Listed here are 2 T cell receptor beta chains from one sample, sequenced in a study of CD8 T cells in ankylosing spondylitis. TCRdb analysed the 5' RACE reads with MiXCR anew, one entry per CDR3 protein. This sample has approximately 180,000 distinct CDR3 sequences, with 15% to 20% found just once. Specimen: blood, either unsorted or a sorted T cell fraction (not recorded which). The source of these receptors is a male donor under 30 with ankylosing spondylitis or in good health (not recorded which).

This sequence joins TRBV9 and TRBJ2-1, with a possible D match to TRBD1 (6 bases). Trimming shortened V by 3 bases and J by 1 base, and 14 bases separated the two germline ends. Germline V CDR1 and CDR2: SGDLS, YYNGEE. There are 16 residues in the CDR3. The CDR3, as DNA: TGTGCCAGCAGCGCCGAAGGGACAATATCCTACAATGAGCAGTTCTTC. Translated, it gives CASSAEGTISYNEQFF.

Ten or more counts support this clonotype. The chain employs TRBV20-1 and TRBJ2-5; 12 bases match TRBD1. The CDR3 length is 16 residues. V was pared by 0 bases and J by 5 bases, with 7 bases of the junction left unmatched. Germline V lookup: CDR1 DFQATT, CDR2 SNEGSKA (reference sequence). CDR3 amino acids: CSARDPGQGAWETQYF. Written as DNA, the CDR3 is TGCAGTGCTAGAGATCCGGGACAGGGGGCTTGGGAGACCCAGTACTTC.